Below are 29 T cell receptor beta chains sequenced from a single sample in a study of control samples from healthy donors and cancer patients. The table came from immunoSEQ multiplex PCR; TCRdb's copy has only in-frame clones and leaves some out. Among some 150,000 clones listed, approximately 92% were seen once. Specimen: blood. The receptors derive from a man aged 30 to 39 in good health.

The chain combines TRBV10-3 with TRBJ2-1; 9 bases map to TRBD1. CDR1 ENHRY and CDR2 SYGVKD come from the germline V gene. This CDR3 is 12 amino acids long. With V trimmed by 6 bases and J by 7 bases, 1 base remained unmatched. CDR3 nucleotide sequence: TGTGCCATCAGGACAGGGGGAAATGAGCAGTTCTTC. Its translation: CAIRTGGNEQFF.

The V call is TRBV6-5, the J call TRBJ2-1, with D possibly being TRBD1 (6 bases). There are 16 residues in the CDR3. Trimming removed 0 bases from V and 2 bases from J, with 11 bases in between. Germline V lookup: CDR1 MNHEY, CDR2 SVGAGI. CDR3 nucleotides: TGTGCCAGCAGTTACTCTGACAGGCCCACCTACAATGAGCAGTTCTTC. Translating it yields CASSYSDRPTYNEQFF.

This clone has only one observation. The chain combines TRBV9 with TRBJ2-3; 10 positions match TRBD1. Germline trimming cut 4 bases from V and 4 bases from J; bases unmatched to any gene: 12. The CDR3 sequence is 17 residues long. Germline V lookup: CDR1 SGDLS, CDR2 YYNGEE. This CDR3 reads CASSYNSGTGVADTQYF. CDR3 in DNA: TGTGCCAGCAGCTACAACTCCGGGACAGGGGTAGCAGATACGCAGTATTTT.

This clone was observed a few times. This rearrangement joins TRBV5-5 to TRBJ1-5, with D unresolved. The CDR3 runs to 13 residues. Germline V gives CDR1 SGHKS, CDR2 YYEKEE (reference sequence). Trimming shortened V by 3 bases and J by 6 bases, and 10 bases separated the two germline ends. CDR3 bases: TGTGCCAGCAGCTCGTATTTGGGTCAGCCCCAGCATTTT. Encoded protein: CASSSYLGQPQHF.

CDR3: CASSLDRGAYEQYF. The CDR3 DNA follows: TGCGCCAGCAGCTTGGACAGGGGGGCCTACGAGCAGTACTTC. The chain has TRBV5-1 and TRBJ2-7; TRBD1 matches at 8 bases. The CDR3 sequence is 14 residues long. Germline values: CDR1 SGHRS, CDR2 YFSETQ. Losses at the gene ends were 0 bases for V and 2 bases for J; bases not matched to a gene: 1.

This clone was recorded once. The chain has TRBV6-5 and TRBJ2-7, with a possible D match to TRBD2 (6 bases). This CDR3 spans 14 amino acids. Germline CDR1 and CDR2: MNHEY and SVGAGI. Trimming cost V 2 bases and J 3 bases, with 11 bases left between them. The CDR3 nucleotides are TGTGCCAGCAGTTACGCGGGGAGAAACTACGAGCAGTACTTC. Amino acids: CASSYAGRNYEQYF.

This clone appeared a single time. The chain carries TRBV11-2 and TRBJ2-7; no clear D gene. Germline values: CDR1 SGHAT, CDR2 FQNNGV. V shed 0 bases and J shed 6 bases, with 12 bases lying between them. CDR3 length equals 14 residues. The CDR3 DNA reads as TGTGCCAGCAGCTTAGACCAGGCCGCCGCCGAGCAGTACTTC. It codes for CASSLDQAAAEQYF.

This clone is medium-sized by share. This chain uses TRBV4-1 with TRBJ2-7; 9 bases line up with TRBD2. The CDR3 has 15 amino acids. From germline, CDR1 is MGHRA and CDR2 YSYEKL. V dropped 4 bases and J dropped 2; count of bases not matched to a gene: 6. This CDR3 is CASSLATSGTYEQYF. The CDR3 bases are TGCGCCAGCAGCCTCGCGACTAGCGGAACCTACGAGCAGTACTTC.

The chain joins TRBV7-2 to TRBJ1-2; maybe TRBD1 (5 bases). The CDR3 is 14 amino acids. The V end lost 2 bases, the J end lost 1 base, and 8 bases lay between the germline ends. Germline loops: CDR1 SGHTA, CDR2 FQGNSA. Here the CDR3 DNA reads TGTGCCAGCAGCTTACTAGGGGTTAACTATGGCTACACCTTC. Encoded protein: CASSLLGVNYGYTF.

The V call is TRBV4-1, the J call TRBJ2-1; 11 bases align to TRBD2. V shed 0 bases, J shed 9 bases, and the junction held 4 bases outside the gene matches. The CDR3 has 15 amino acids. The germline gives CDR1 MGHRA, CDR2 YSYEKL. CDR3 in DNA: TGCGCCAGCAGCCAAGACAGCCTAGCGGGGGGTGAGCAGTTCTTC. Translating gives CASSQDSLAGGEQFF.

Notes on this clone: This specimen includes other DNA sequences encoding the same CDR3. The chain employs TRBV5-4 and TRBJ2-2; TRBD2 agrees at 10 bases. Germline lookup yields CDR1 SGHNT and CDR2 YYREEE (reference sequence). The CDR3 is 15 amino acids. V lost 0 bases, J lost 8 bases, and 4 bases stayed unmatched. CDR3 sequence reads: CASSLASGGRGELFF. CDR3 nucleotides: TGTGCCAGCAGCTTGGCTAGCGGGGGAAGGGGGGAGCTGTTTTTT. Complete variable domain (other parts from reference TRBV5-4 and TRBJ2-2): ETGVTQSPTHLIKTRGQQVTLRCSSQSGHNTVSWYQQALGQGPQFIFQYYREEENGRGNFPPRFSGLQFPNYSSELNVNALELDDSALYLCASSLASGGRGELFFGEGSRLTVL.

This clone was counted between two and nine times. Here the CDR3 reads CASSLGVDYNQPQHF. DNA for the CDR3: TGTGCCAGCAGCTTGGGGGTAGACTACAATCAGCCCCAGCATTTT. The rearrangement uses TRBV5-6 and TRBJ1-5, with D unclear. Trimming removed 0 bases from V and 3 bases from J, with 10 bases in between. CDR3 length: 15 residues. The germline V gene encodes CDR1 SGHDT and CDR2 YYEEEE.

The rearrangement uses TRBV7-3 and TRBJ1-6, with D possibly TRBD1 on 5 matching bases. Trimming left V 4 bases short and J 7 bases short, with 14 bases between. The CDR3 runs to 15 residues. Germline CDR1 is SGHTA and CDR2 is FQGTGA. The CDR3 loop reads CASSWGTGGNSPLHF. The CDR3 region has the DNA TGTGCCAGCAGCTGGGGCACAGGAGGGAATTCACCCCTCCACTTT.

The gene calls are TRBV11-2 and TRBJ2-3; maybe TRBD1 (5 bases). CDR3 length: 14 amino acids. V lost 5 bases and J lost 2, with 11 bases in between. Germline V gene sequence: CDR1 SGHAT, CDR2 FQNNGV. The CDR3 DNA sequence: TGTGCCAGCAGCAGGGGAAGAGCCACAGATACGCAGTATTTT. It is translated as CASSRGRATDTQYF.

This clone was seen more than once but under ten times. The chain is built from TRBV10-3 and TRBJ1-1; 7 bases are shared with TRBD1. The CDR3 loop spans 15 amino acids. With V trimmed by 0 bases and J by 8 bases, 9 bases remained unmatched. Germline CDR1 reads ENHRY; CDR2 reads SYGVKD. Here the CDR3 reads CAISESLAGGREAFF. The DNA for the CDR3 is TGTGCCATCAGTGAGTCCCTCGCAGGGGGGAGGGAAGCTTTCTTT.

The V and J genes are TRBV29-1 and TRBJ2-1, with D perhaps matching TRBD1 or TRBD2 (5 bases each). This CDR3 contains 12 residues. Germline assignment: CDR1 SQVTM and CDR2 ANQGSEA. V was trimmed by 5 bases and J by 6 bases, leaving 11 bases between them. The CDR3 nucleotides are TGCAGCGTTCCCCAGGGAGTCAATGAGCAGTTCTTC. This encodes CSVPQGVNEQFF.

The chain has TRBV4-2 and TRBJ2-3; 9 bases map to TRBD1. Looked up from germline, CDR1 is LGHNA and CDR2 is YNFKEQ. V lost 0 bases, J lost 4 bases, and 8 bases stayed unmatched. The CDR3 contains 17 residues. CDR3 sequence reads: CASSQEGPGQGADTQYF. The CDR3 coding sequence is TGTGCCAGCAGCCAAGAAGGACCGGGACAGGGCGCAGATACGCAGTATTTT.

The gene calls are TRBV9 and TRBJ2-5, with 12 bases fitting TRBD2. Germline assignment: CDR1 SGDLS and CDR2 YYNGEE. V lost 3 bases to trimming and J lost 2 bases; unmatched junction nucleotides: 8. This CDR3 contains 17 residues. Written as DNA, the CDR3 is TGTGCCAGCAGCGCGACTAGCGGGGGCCACTCACAAGAGACCCAGTACTTC. Translation gives CASSATSGGHSQETQYF.

The chain employs TRBV12-3 or TRBV12-4 and TRBJ1-2; TRBD1 aligns across 8 bases. V was clipped by 3 bases and J by 7 bases; unmatched bases: 4. The CDR3 length is 13 residues. For the CDR3, the DNA is TGTGCCAGCAGTTTGGCAGGGGGCTCTGGCTACACCTTC. Residues: CASSLAGGSGYTF.

The chain recombines TRBV4-1 with TRBJ1-4; D uncertain. V was shortened by 0 bases and J by 6 bases, with 8 bases between the two germline ends. Germline CDR1 reads MGHRA; CDR2 reads YSYEKL. This CDR3 is built from 14 residues. CDR3 sequence: CASSQDQWDEKLFF. DNA for the CDR3: TGCGCCAGCAGCCAAGACCAGTGGGATGAAAAACTGTTTTTT.

The V and J genes are TRBV11-2 and TRBJ2-1, with 11 bases that match TRBD2. Germline assignment: CDR1 SGHAT and CDR2 FQNNGV. V lost 1 base and J lost 3; bases outside the gene matches: 2. The CDR3 length is 16 residues. The CDR3 coding sequence is TGTGCCAGCAGCTTAGTTAGCGGGGGGGTCTACAATGAGCAGTTCTTC. It yields the protein CASSLVSGGVYNEQFF.

This chain links TRBV5-1 with TRBJ2-2, with D maybe TRBD1 (6 bases). This CDR3 has 15 residues. V was cut by 5 bases and J by 7 bases, with 18 bases left in between. Germline V gene data show CDR1 as SGHRS and CDR2 as YFSETQ. The CDR3 DNA follows: TGCGCCAGCAGTCGATCCAACAGGGAAAACGGGGAGCTGTTTTTT. Amino acids: CASSRSNRENGELFF.

CDR3 in DNA: TGCGCCAGCGTAGGGACTGGGGACACCGGGGAGCTGTTTTTT. Its translation is CASVGTGDTGELFF. V is TRBV5-1 and J is TRBJ2-2; a weak D match, TRBD2 (6 bases). V was pared by 7 bases and J by 3 bases, with 13 bases between. CDR1 SGHRS and CDR2 YFSETQ come from the germline V gene. This CDR3 region has 14 residues.

This chain joins TRBV5-1 and TRBJ2-3; the match to TRBD2 covers 10 bases. The junction had 5 bases not matched to a gene; V was cut back by 1 base and J by 0 bases. The CDR3 has 17 amino acids. Germline lookup yields CDR1 SGHRS and CDR2 YFSETQ. The chain's CDR3 is CASSLRLAGGSTDTQYF. DNA for the CDR3: TGCGCCAGCAGCTTGCGGTTAGCGGGGGGAAGCACAGATACGCAGTATTTT.

The V gene is TRBV15, the J gene TRBJ1-5; D may be TRBD1 (6 bases). The CDR3 is 13 residues long. Germline-derived CDR1 and CDR2 are LNHNV and YYDKDF (reference sequence). Trimming took off 7 bases at V and 1 base at J, with 8 bases between the two ends. The DNA for the CDR3 is TGTGCCACCAAAGACAGGAGCAATCAGCCCCAGCATTTT. Translation gives CATKDRSNQPQHF.

The chain combines TRBV5-4 with TRBJ2-7; 9 positions agree with TRBD1. V lost 4 bases to trimming and J lost 3 bases; unmatched junction nucleotides: 2. Per germline, CDR1 SGHNT and CDR2 YYREEE (reference sequence). The CDR3 totals 13 residues. CDR3 residues: CASSMDRGYEQYF. The CDR3 DNA reads as TGTGCCAGCAGCATGGACAGGGGCTACGAGCAGTACTTC.

This clone appeared a single time. The chain uses TRBV15 and TRBJ2-1, with TRBD2 matching 12 bases. Trimming took 3 bases from V and 4 from J; bases not matched to a gene: 19. CDR3 length: 21 amino acids. Germline V gene sequence: CDR1 LNHNV, CDR2 YYDKDF (reference sequence). CDR3: CATSRTQRGLAGSGAYNEQFF. In nucleotides, the CDR3 is TGTGCCACCAGCAGGACCCAAAGGGGACTAGCGGGCTCTGGGGCGTACAATGAGCAGTTCTTC.

The V and J genes are TRBV21-1 and TRBJ2-7; TRBD2, as called in the table, went unchecked against the DNA. TRBV21-1 corresponds to a pseudogene. CDR3 length equals 15 residues. The CDR3 DNA sequence: TGTGCCAGCAGCAAAGAGGAGAGTACCACCTACGAGCAGTACTTC. This gives the protein CASSKEESTTYEQYF.

This clone came up once. The CDR3 DNA reads TGTGCCAGTAGTAAAGGGGGTGGTGGGGCCAACGTCCTGACTTTC. It encodes CASSKGGGGANVLTF. This sequence joins TRBV19 and TRBJ2-6, with a weak D call TRBD1 (6 bases). The CDR3 has 15 residues. V shed 4 bases and J shed 3 bases, with 10 bases lying between them. The germline V gene has CDR1 LNHDA and CDR2 SQIVND (reference sequence).